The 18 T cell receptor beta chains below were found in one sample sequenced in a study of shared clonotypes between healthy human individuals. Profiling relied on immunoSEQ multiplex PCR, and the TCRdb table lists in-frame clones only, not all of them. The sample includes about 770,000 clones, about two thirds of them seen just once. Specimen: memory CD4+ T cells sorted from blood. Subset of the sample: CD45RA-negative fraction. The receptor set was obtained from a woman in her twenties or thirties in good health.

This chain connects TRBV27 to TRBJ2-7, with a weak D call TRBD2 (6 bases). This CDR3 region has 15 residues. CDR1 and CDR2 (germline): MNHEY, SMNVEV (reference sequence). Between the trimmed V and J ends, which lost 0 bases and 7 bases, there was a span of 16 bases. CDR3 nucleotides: TGTGCCAGCAGTTTATCCAGGGAGGCACCGGGGGAGCAGTACTTC. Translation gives CASSLSREAPGEQYF.

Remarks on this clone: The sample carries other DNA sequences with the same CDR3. The CDR3 nucleotides are TGTGCCAGCTCACCCCAAAGCACAGATACGCAGTATTTT. Translated, it gives CASSPQSTDTQYF. The rearrangement links TRBV18 to TRBJ2-3, with no clear D. The V gene's germline CDR1 is KGHSH and CDR2 LQKENI. Trimming stripped 3 bases from V and 0 bases from J, with 4 bases between. The CDR3 runs to 13 residues.

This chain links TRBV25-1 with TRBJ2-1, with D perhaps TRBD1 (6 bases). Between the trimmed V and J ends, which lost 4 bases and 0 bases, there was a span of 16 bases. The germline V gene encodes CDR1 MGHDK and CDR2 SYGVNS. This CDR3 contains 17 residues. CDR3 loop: CASSATGSTSSYNEQFF. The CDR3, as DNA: TGTGCCAGCAGTGCCACAGGGTCAACTAGCTCCTACAATGAGCAGTTCTTC.

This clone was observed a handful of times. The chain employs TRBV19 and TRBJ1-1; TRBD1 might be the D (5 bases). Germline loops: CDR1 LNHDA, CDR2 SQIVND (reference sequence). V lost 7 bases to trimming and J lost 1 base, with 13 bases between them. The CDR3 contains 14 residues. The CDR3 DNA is TGTGCCAGTACCTCGGGACGGCCGAACACTGAAGCTTTCTTT. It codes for CASTSGRPNTEAFF.

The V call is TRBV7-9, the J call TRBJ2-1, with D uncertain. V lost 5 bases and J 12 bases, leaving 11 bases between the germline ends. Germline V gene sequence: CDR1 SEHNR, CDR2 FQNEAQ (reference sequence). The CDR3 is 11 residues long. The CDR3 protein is CASSLEGSQFF. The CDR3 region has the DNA TGTGCCAGCAGCCTAGAAGGGTCGCAGTTCTTC. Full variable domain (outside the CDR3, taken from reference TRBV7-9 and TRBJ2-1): DTGVSQNPRHKITKRGQNVTFRCDPISEHNRLYWYRQTLGQGPEFLTYFQNEAQLEKSRLLSDRFSAERPKGSFSTLEIQRTEQGDSAMYLCASSLEGSQFFGPGTRLTVL.

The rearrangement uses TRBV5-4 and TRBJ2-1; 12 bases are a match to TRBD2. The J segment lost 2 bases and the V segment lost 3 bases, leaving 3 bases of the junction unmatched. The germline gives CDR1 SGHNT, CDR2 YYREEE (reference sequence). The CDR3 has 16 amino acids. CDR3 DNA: TGTGCCAGCAGCTCGAGACTAGCGGGAGCCTACAATGAGCAGTTCTTC. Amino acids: CASSSRLAGAYNEQFF. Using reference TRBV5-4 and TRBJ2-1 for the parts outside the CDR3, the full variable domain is ETGVTQSPTHLIKTRGQQVTLRCSSQSGHNTVSWYQQALGQGPQFIFQYYREEENGRGNFPPRFSGLQFPNYSSELNVNALELDDSALYLCASSSRLAGAYNEQFFGPGTRLTVL.

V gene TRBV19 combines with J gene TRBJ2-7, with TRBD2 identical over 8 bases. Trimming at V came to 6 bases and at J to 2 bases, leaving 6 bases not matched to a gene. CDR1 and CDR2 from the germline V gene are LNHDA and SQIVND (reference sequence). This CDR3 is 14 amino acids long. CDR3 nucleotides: TGTGCCAGTAGAAAACTAGCGGATGCCTACGAGCAGTACTTC. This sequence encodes CASRKLADAYEQYF.

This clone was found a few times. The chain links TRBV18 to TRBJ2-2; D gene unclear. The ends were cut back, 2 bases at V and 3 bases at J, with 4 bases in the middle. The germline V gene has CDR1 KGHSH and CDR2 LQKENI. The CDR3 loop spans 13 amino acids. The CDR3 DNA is TGTGCCAGCTCACCATACGACACCGGGGAGCTGTTTTTT. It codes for CASSPYDTGELFF.

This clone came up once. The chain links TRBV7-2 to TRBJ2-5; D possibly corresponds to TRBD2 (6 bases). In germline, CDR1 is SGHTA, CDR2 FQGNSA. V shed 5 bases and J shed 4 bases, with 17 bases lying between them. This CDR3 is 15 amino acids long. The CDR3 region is CASSPGTGERETQYF. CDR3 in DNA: TGTGCCAGCAGCCCAGGGACTGGGGAACGAGAGACCCAGTACTTC.

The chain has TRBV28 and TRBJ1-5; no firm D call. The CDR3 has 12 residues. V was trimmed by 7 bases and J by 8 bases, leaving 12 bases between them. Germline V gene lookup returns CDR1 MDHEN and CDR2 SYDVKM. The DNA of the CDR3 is TGTGCCAGCATGGATACGTGGGAGCCCCAGCATTTT. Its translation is CASMDTWEPQHF.

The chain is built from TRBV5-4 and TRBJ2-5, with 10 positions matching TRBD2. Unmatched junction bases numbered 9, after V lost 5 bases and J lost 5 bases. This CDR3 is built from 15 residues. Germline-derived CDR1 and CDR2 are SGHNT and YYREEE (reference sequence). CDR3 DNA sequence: TGTGCCAGCAGGGACAAGCGGGAGGGCCGGGAGACCCAGTACTTC. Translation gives CASRDKREGRETQYF.

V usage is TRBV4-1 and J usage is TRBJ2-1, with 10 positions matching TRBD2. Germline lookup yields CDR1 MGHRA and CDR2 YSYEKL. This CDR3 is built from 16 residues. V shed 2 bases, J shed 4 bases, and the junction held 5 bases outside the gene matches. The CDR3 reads CASSQQGLAAYNEQFF. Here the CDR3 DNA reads TGCGCCAGCAGCCAACAAGGACTAGCGGCTTACAATGAGCAGTTCTTC.

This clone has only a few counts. CDR3 residues: CASSDPDGTNEKLFF. CDR3 nucleotide sequence: TGTGCCAGCAGTGATCCGGACGGCACTAATGAAAAACTGTTTTTT. V and J are TRBV25-1 and TRBJ1-4; D is unresolved. V lost 3 bases, J lost 2 bases, and 10 bases lay in between. The length of the CDR3 is 15 residues. CDR1 is MGHDK, CDR2 SYGVNS, per germline.

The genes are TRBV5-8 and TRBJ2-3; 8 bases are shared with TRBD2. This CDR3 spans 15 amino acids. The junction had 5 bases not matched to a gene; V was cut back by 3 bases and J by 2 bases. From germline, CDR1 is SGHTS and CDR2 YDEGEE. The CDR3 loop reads CASSSFSGITDTQYF. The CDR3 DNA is TGTGCCAGCAGCTCATTTAGCGGGATCACAGATACGCAGTATTTT.

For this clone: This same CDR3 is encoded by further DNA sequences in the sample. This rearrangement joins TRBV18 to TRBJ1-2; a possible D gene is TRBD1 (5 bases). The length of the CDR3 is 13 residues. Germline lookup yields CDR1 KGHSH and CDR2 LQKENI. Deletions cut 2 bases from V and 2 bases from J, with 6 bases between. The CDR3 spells CASSPGDNYGYTF. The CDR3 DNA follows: TGTGCCAGCTCACCAGGGGACAACTATGGCTACACCTTC.

In nucleotides, the CDR3 is TGCGCCAGCAGCTTGGTGGCTAGCGGGAGGCGTGGGGCCAACGTCCTGACTTTC. This encodes CASSLVASGRRGANVLTF. The rearrangement links TRBV5-1 to TRBJ2-6; 11 bases line up with TRBD2. The CDR3 spans 18 residues. The ends lost 0 bases at V and 3 bases at J; junction bases unmatched: 5. In germline, CDR1 is SGHRS, CDR2 YFSETQ. Full variable domain (missing parts from reference TRBV5-1 and TRBJ2-6): KAGVTQTPRYLIKTRGQQVTLSCSPISGHRSVSWYQQTPGQGLQFLFEYFSETQRNKGNFPGRFSGRQFSNSRSEMNVSTLELGDSALYLCASSLVASGRRGANVLTFGAGSRLTVL.

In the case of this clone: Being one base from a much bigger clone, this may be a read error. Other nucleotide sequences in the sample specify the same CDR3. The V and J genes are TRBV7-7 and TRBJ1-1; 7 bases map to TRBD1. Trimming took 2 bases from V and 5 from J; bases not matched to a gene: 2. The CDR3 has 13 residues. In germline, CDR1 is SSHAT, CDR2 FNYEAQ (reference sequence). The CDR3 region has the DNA TGTGCCAGCAGCTTAACAGGGGATACTGAAGCTTTCTTT. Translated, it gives CASSLTGDTEAFF.

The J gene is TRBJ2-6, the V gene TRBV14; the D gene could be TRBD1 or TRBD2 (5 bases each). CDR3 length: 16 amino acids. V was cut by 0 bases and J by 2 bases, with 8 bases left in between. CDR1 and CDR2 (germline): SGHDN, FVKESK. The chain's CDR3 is CASSQDMGAGANVLTF. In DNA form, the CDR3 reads TGTGCCAGCAGCCAAGATATGGGGGCTGGGGCCAACGTCCTGACTTTC.